The present entry profiles one T cell receptor (beta chain) with its context. Its antigen is still unknown. The junction does not match germline at one end; this may be a read error. The data belong to a study of post-analysis software for immune sequencing data. Overall study context: Multiple sclerosis in the patients followed relapsing-remitting, secondary progressive and progressive-relapsing courses.

Unique molecular identifiers tagged the TCR beta cDNA libraries. TCRdb recomputed calls from the PCR reads with MiXCR, one row per CDR3 protein. The repertoire includes 740,000 or so distinct CDR3 sequences, about 57% of them detected once, and around 4.5% sits in the top ten. Study results and limitations: Comparison of patients with controls showed roughly five TRBV segments more frequent in patients, TRBV5-6, TRBV5-1 and TRBV20-1 among them. Significantly lower normalized Chao1 diversity was found in patients with multiple sclerosis relative to controls.

The germline gives CDR1 SGHDT, CDR2 YYEEEE. This CDR3 is 16 amino acids long. The receptor's source is a girl under 18 with multiple sclerosis. The rearrangement joins TRBV5-6 to TRBJ2-5, with 8 nucleotides matching TRBD2. The source material was blood. The CDR3 DNA reads as TGTGCCAGCCGCTTGGCGGGGGGCGCTTCCCAAGAGACCCAGTACTTC. Its translation is CASRLAGGASQETQYF.